This T cell receptor beta chain was retrieved from a study of blood T cell repertoires in COVID-19. Original methodology: Scientists estimated how many nucleated cells there were by amplifying reference gene primers. TCRdb's copy holds only in-frame clones and misses some; the assay was immunoSEQ multiplex PCR. V, J and clone size are those of that table, while D and trimming were read from the DNA. The table records around 100,000 clones, approximately 91% of them present only once. The table lists this clone with a count of one. The CDR3 sequence is 15 residues long. Germline V lookup: CDR1 GTSNPN, CDR2 SVGIG (reference sequence). V was clipped by 0 bases and J by 4 bases; unmatched bases: 5.

This TCR was sampled from a woman in her seventies who had recovered from COVID-19. The chain joins TRBV30 to TRBJ1-4; 7 bases agree with TRBD1. Material for sequencing was peripheral blood. The chain's CDR3 is CAWSVRGRDNEKLFF. DNA of the CDR3: TGTGCCTGGAGTGTGAGGGGGCGGGATAATGAAAAACTGTTTTTT.